These 3 T cell receptor beta chains were sequenced from one sample in a study of shared clonotypes between healthy human individuals. Terminally differentiated effector memory CD45RA+ cells were excluded by CCR7 positive selection of CD45RO-negative cells. Repertoires were generated with immunoSEQ multiplex PCR, while TCRdb's copy carries only in-frame clones and drops some. The sample holds a few million clones, 80% to 95% seen once. The specimen sequenced was naive CD8+ T cells from PBMCs. Every receptor here comes from a man younger than 30 in good health. Some clones in this sample may be carry-over from other donors' samples.

V is TRBV15 and J is TRBJ2-3; D might be TRBD2 (5 bases). Between the trimmed V and J ends, which lost 0 bases and 0 bases, there was a span of 13 bases. The CDR3 loop spans 17 amino acids. Looked up from germline, CDR1 is LNHNV and CDR2 is YYDKDF (reference sequence). CDR3 bases: TGTGCCACCAGCAGAGACCTCACTCGGACTAGCACAGATACGCAGTATTTT. Encoded protein: CATSRDLTRTSTDTQYF.

Remarks on this clone: This same CDR3 is encoded by further DNA sequences in the sample. The rearrangement uses TRBV27 and TRBJ1-5, with D unresolved. This CDR3 is 14 amino acids long. Between the trimmed V and J ends, which lost 2 bases and 1 base, there was a span of 6 bases. Germline values: CDR1 MNHEY, CDR2 SMNVEV (reference sequence). The CDR3 here is CASSLIGSNQPQHF. CDR3 DNA: TGTGCCAGCAGTTTAATAGGGAGCAATCAGCCCCAGCATTTT.

V and J are TRBV6-5 and TRBJ2-5; D is perhaps TRBD2 (6 bases). Germline loops: CDR1 MNHEY, CDR2 SVGAGI. The CDR3 consists of 13 residues. V lost 7 bases, J lost 5 bases, and 14 bases lay in between. The CDR3 region is CASIGDWPETQYF. CDR3 sequence (DNA): TGTGCCAGCATTGGGGACTGGCCGGAGACCCAGTACTTC.